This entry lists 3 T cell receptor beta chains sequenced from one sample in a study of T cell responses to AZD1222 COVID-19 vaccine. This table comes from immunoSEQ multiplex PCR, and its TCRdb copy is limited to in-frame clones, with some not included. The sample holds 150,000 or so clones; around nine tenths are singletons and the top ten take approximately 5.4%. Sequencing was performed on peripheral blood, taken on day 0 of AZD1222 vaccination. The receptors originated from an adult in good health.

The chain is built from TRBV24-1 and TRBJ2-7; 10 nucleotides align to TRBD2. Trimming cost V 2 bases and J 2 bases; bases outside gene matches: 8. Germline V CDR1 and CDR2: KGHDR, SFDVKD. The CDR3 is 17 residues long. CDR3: CATSDSTQAGGPYEQYF. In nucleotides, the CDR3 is TGTGCCACCAGTGATTCCACACAAGCGGGAGGGCCCTACGAGCAGTACTTC.

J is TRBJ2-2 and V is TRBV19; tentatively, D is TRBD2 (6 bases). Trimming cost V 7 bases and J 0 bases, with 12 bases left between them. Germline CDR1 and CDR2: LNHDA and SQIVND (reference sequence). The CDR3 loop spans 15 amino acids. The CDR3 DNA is TGTGCCAGTATGGTGGAGGGAACGAACACCGGGGAGCTGTTTTTT. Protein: CASMVEGTNTGELFF.

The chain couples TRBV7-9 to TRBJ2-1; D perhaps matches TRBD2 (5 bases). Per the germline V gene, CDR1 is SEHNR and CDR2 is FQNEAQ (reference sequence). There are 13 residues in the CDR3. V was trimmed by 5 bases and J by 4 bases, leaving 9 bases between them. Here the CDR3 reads CASSHRGYNEQFF. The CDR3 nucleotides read TGTGCCAGCAGCCACCGGGGATACAATGAGCAGTTCTTC.